The present TCR beta chain was sequenced within a study of PD-1 blockade in classical Hodgkin lymphoma. Study-level background: A 3 mg/kg intravenous dose of nivolumab was received by patients every 2 weeks. Study findings and constraints: Healthy donors reportedly exceeded newly diagnosed patients in baseline TCR diversity. The study found complete responders had baseline diversity similar to newly diagnosed patients. Sources of repertoire differences remain undefined, possibly disease activity or prior therapy.

This clone has a single count. Its antigen is not identified. Relapse after autologous stem cell transplantation occurred in every patient, and brentuximab vedotin exposure varied. TCRdb's copy holds only in-frame clones and misses some; the assay was immunoSEQ multiplex PCR. The data hold over 20,000 clones, with just over 85% observed a single time. The V end lost 2 bases, the J end lost 3 bases, and 12 bases lay between the germline ends. The CDR3 length is 15 residues. Germline-derived CDR1 and CDR2 are MNHNS and SASEGT. V and J are TRBV6-1 and TRBJ2-3; possible D gene TRBD2, 6 bases. This receptor was taken from a human donor with classical Hodgkin lymphoma. This sample comprised peripheral blood mononuclear cells (PBMCs), obtained at baseline. The CDR3 coding sequence is TGTGCCAGCAGTGAAACGGCGGGGTGGACAGATACGCAGTATTTT. The encoded protein is CASSETAGWTDTQYF.